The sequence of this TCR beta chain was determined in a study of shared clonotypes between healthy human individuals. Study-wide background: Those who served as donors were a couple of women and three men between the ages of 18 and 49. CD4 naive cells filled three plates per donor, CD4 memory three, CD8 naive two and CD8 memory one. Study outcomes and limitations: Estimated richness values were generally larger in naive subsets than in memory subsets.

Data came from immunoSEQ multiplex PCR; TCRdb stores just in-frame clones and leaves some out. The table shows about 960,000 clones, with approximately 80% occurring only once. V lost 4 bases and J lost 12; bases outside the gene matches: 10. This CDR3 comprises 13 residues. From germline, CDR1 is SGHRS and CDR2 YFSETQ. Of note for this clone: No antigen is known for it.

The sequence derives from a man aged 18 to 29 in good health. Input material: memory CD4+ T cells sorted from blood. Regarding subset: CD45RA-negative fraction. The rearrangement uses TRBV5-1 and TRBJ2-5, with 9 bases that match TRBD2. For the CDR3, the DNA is TGCGCCAGCAGCCCGGAGGCTAGCGGGGATAAGTACTTC. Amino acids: CASSPEASGDKYF.